Below, 24 T cell receptor beta chains from the same sample are listed, as sequenced in a study of blood T cell repertoires in COVID-19. Repertoires were generated with immunoSEQ multiplex PCR, while TCRdb's copy carries only in-frame clones and drops some. The sample records about 89,000 clones, about 80% being singletons. What was sequenced was peripheral blood. The source of these receptors is a woman of 80 years or more with acute or convalescent COVID-19.

The V gene is TRBV9, the J gene TRBJ2-3, with 9 bases lining up with TRBD2. V lost 5 bases and J lost 3; bases outside the gene matches: 4. Per the germline V gene, CDR1 is SGDLS and CDR2 is YYNGEE. This CDR3 has 14 amino acids. CDR3 amino acids: CASSYSGGTDTQYF. CDR3 bases: TGTGCCAGCAGTTATAGCGGGGGAACAGATACGCAGTATTTT.

The chain is built from TRBV7-2 and TRBJ2-1; a possible D gene is TRBD2 (5 bases). Trimming shortened V by 2 bases and J by 7 bases, and 18 bases separated the two germline ends. Germline V gene sequence: CDR1 SGHTA, CDR2 FQGNSA. The CDR3 runs 16 residues. In DNA form, the CDR3 reads TGTGCCAGCAGCTTAACCCCCCCGGGATCTACGAATGAGCAGTTCTTC. It is translated as CASSLTPPGSTNEQFF.

V is TRBV10-3 and J is TRBJ2-1, with 10 bases that match TRBD2. The CDR3 totals 13 residues. Germline V lookup: CDR1 ENHRY, CDR2 SYGVKD. V lost 8 bases, J lost 6 bases, and 4 bases stayed unmatched. This CDR3 reads CAIGVAGGNEQFF. CDR3 sequence (DNA): TGTGCCATCGGGGTAGCGGGAGGCAATGAGCAGTTCTTC.

The rearrangement links TRBV5-4 to TRBJ1-1; 9 nucleotides align to TRBD1. From germline, CDR1 is SGHNT and CDR2 YYREEE (reference sequence). CDR3 length: 16 residues. V lost 0 bases, J lost 10 bases, and 13 bases stayed unmatched. CDR3 amino acids: CASSLGGDTGGGGAFF. The CDR3 region has the DNA TGTGCCAGCAGCTTGGGCGGAGATACAGGGGGCGGTGGAGCTTTCTTT.

This sequence joins TRBV6-5 and TRBJ2-1; possible D gene TRBD2, 6 bases. Germline V gene sequence: CDR1 MNHEY, CDR2 SVGAGI. This CDR3 is 15 amino acids long. Between the trimmed V and J ends, which lost 5 bases and 7 bases, there was a span of 18 bases. The CDR3 DNA is TGTGCCAGCAGTCTTTCCGGGGGAGAGGGGAATGAGCAGTTCTTC. Its protein is CASSLSGGEGNEQFF.

This chain connects TRBV19 to TRBJ1-2; TRBD1 agrees at 9 bases. CDR3 size: 15 residues. With V trimmed by 7 bases and J by 5 bases, 11 bases remained unmatched. The germline CDR1 and CDR2 sequences are LNHDA and SQIVND (reference sequence). CDR3 bases: TGTGCCAGTATCCCGACAGGGGGATTAGGATATGGCTACACCTTC. Translating it yields CASIPTGGLGYGYTF.

This chain joins TRBV27 and TRBJ2-2, with D perhaps TRBD1 (5 bases). The CDR3 is 16 amino acids. CDR1 is MNHEY and CDR2 is SMNVEV in the germline V gene (reference sequence). V was clipped by 3 bases and J by 5 bases, with 16 bases between them. The CDR3 DNA reads TGTGCCAGCAGTTTCCTACCCACAGGAGTTACCGGGGAGCTGTTTTTT. Translation: CASSFLPTGVTGELFF.

This chain links TRBV6-1 with TRBJ2-5, with 10 positions matching TRBD2. Trimming at V came to 4 bases and at J to 1 base, leaving 9 bases not matched to a gene. This CDR3 spans 17 amino acids. Germline V gene sequence: CDR1 MNHNS, CDR2 SASEGT. The CDR3 DNA reads TGTGCCAGCAGTGCCCAGCCTCCTAGCGGGAGCCAAGAGACCCAGTACTTC. Protein: CASSAQPPSGSQETQYF.

The genes are TRBV4-1 and TRBJ1-1; D unresolved. CDR1 is MGHRA and CDR2 is YSYEKL in the germline V gene. Trimming took 4 bases from V and 2 from J, leaving 8 bases between them. This CDR3 is 13 amino acids long. Here the CDR3 DNA reads TGCGCCAGCAGCCCCCTGTCCAACACTGAAGCTTTCTTT. Its protein product is CASSPLSNTEAFF.

V and J are TRBV5-8 and TRBJ2-3, with D tentatively TRBD1 (5 bases). The CDR3 runs to 15 residues. Trimming took off 1 base at V and 0 bases at J, with 9 bases between the two ends. CDR1 is SGHTS and CDR2 is YDEGEE in the germline V gene. CDR3 nucleotide sequence: TGTGCCAGCAGCTTGAGGGGAAGGAGCACAGATACGCAGTATTTT. As protein: CASSLRGRSTDTQYF.

The chain employs TRBV5-8 and TRBJ1-6, with D possibly being TRBD1 (5 bases). The CDR3 is 19 amino acids. The ends were cut back, 0 bases at V and 0 bases at J, with 16 bases in the middle. Germline V gene lookup returns CDR1 SGHTS and CDR2 YDEGEE. CDR3 coding DNA: TGTGCCAGCAGCTTGGAAGCTATAGGGGCCGGCTCCTATAATTCACCCCTCCACTTT. Its protein product is CASSLEAIGAGSYNSPLHF.

The gene calls are TRBV27 and TRBJ2-7, with 9 bases aligning to TRBD1. This CDR3 contains 16 residues. V lost 6 bases, J lost 2 bases, and 11 bases stayed unmatched. The germline CDR1 and CDR2 sequences are MNHEY and SMNVEV (reference sequence). The CDR3 DNA reads TGTGCCAGCAGCATGTTAACCGGGACAGGGCCCTACGAGCAGTACTTC. Amino acids: CASSMLTGTGPYEQYF.

The chain is built from TRBV23-1 and TRBJ1-5, with TRBD1 matching over 9 bases. TRBV23-1 is sorted into the ORF group, with uncertain function. The CDR3 length is 16 residues. V was clipped by 4 bases and J by 2 bases; unmatched bases: 6. CDR3 residues: CASSPQGALGNQPQHF. As DNA, the CDR3 is TGCGCCAGCAGTCCACAGGGGGCGCTTGGCAATCAGCCCCAGCATTTT.

The chain couples TRBV9 to TRBJ2-1, with 7 nucleotides matching TRBD2. Germline V gene sequence: CDR1 SGDLS, CDR2 YYNGEE. The CDR3 runs to 15 residues. V was clipped by 4 bases and J by 1 base; unmatched bases: 5. CDR3 in amino acids: CASSRVRESYNEQFF. As DNA, the CDR3 is TGTGCCAGCAGCAGGGTGCGGGAGTCCTACAATGAGCAGTTCTTC.

V and J are TRBV5-4 and TRBJ1-3, with 9 bases fitting TRBD1. The V and J ends lost 4 bases and 1 base, in that order; junction bases with no gene match: 9. The CDR3 extends over 17 amino acids. CDR1 and CDR2 from the germline V gene are SGHNT and YYREEE (reference sequence). The CDR3 loop is CASSPPGQGKSGNTIYF. The DNA of the CDR3 is TGTGCCAGCAGCCCACCGGGACAGGGAAAATCTGGAAACACCATATATTTT.

The rearrangement links TRBV19 to TRBJ2-1; the match to TRBD2 covers 7 bases. CDR1 and CDR2 (germline): LNHDA, SQIVND (reference sequence). The CDR3 length is 16 residues. V shed 3 bases and J 7 bases; nucleotides not matched to a gene: 12. Written as DNA, the CDR3 is TGTGCCAGTAGTATCTCCCTGGCTAGCGGTATGAATGAGCAGTTCTTC. Protein: CASSISLASGMNEQFF.

As DNA, the CDR3 is TGTGCCAGCAAGGGGGTTATAAGCGCTTTCTTT. Its protein product is CASKGVISAFF. V and J are TRBV2 and TRBJ1-1, with a weak D call TRBD1 (6 bases). Germline values: CDR1 SNHLY, CDR2 FYNNEI. The CDR3 is made up of 11 amino acids. V lost 7 bases to trimming and J lost 11 bases, with 14 bases between them.

The chain has TRBV6-2 or TRBV6-3 and TRBJ1-2, with D uncertain. The V end lost 3 bases, the J end lost 4 bases, and 12 bases lay between the germline ends. The CDR3 runs 14 residues. Germline V lookup: CDR1 MNHEY, CDR2 SVGEGT. CDR3 sequence: CASSYSLGSYGYTF. The CDR3 nucleotides are TGTGCCAGCAGTTATTCTTTGGGGAGCTATGGCTACACCTTC.

This chain joins TRBV24-1 and TRBJ2-1; weak D call: TRBD1 (6 bases). Germline loops: CDR1 KGHDR, CDR2 SFDVKD. The CDR3 runs 16 residues. The V end lost 3 bases, the J end lost 4 bases, and 15 bases lay between the germline ends. The CDR3 DNA reads TGTGCCACCAGTGATCCCTCTCCCAGGGGATACAATGAGCAGTTCTTC. Its protein is CATSDPSPRGYNEQFF.

The J gene is TRBJ2-1, the V gene TRBV30, with D perhaps TRBD2 (6 bases). The CDR3 covers 13 residues. Per germline, CDR1 GTSNPN and CDR2 SVGIG (reference sequence). Trimming took off 0 bases at V and 10 bases at J, with 13 bases between the two ends. The CDR3 DNA reads as TGTGCCTGGAGTGTCCGGGAGTGGCGGGAGCAGTTCTTC. It yields the protein CAWSVREWREQFF.

The V gene is TRBV18, the J gene TRBJ1-5; no clear D gene. Trimming left V 3 bases short and J 0 bases short, with 12 bases between. The V gene's germline CDR1 is KGHSH and CDR2 LQKENI. This CDR3 contains 16 residues. The CDR3 nucleotides read TGTGCCAGCTCACCTCTGGGAGGGCGTAGCAATCAGCCCCAGCATTTT. It codes for CASSPLGGRSNQPQHF.

This clone was observed a handful of times. The V and J genes are TRBV9 and TRBJ1-1, with 9 bases lining up with TRBD1. The V gene's germline CDR1 is SGDLS and CDR2 YYNGEE. CDR3 length: 15 amino acids. V lost 4 bases and J lost 2; bases outside the gene matches: 6. The CDR3 here is CASSLTGGDNTEAFF. The CDR3 coding sequence is TGTGCCAGCAGCCTGACAGGGGGGGATAACACTGAAGCTTTCTTT.

The V call is TRBV9, the J call TRBJ2-2; 9 bases agree with TRBD2. V lost 0 bases, J lost 0 bases, and 9 bases stayed unmatched. Germline V gene sequence: CDR1 SGDLS, CDR2 YYNGEE. This CDR3 has 19 amino acids. CDR3 region: CASSVATRSGGPNTGELFF. In DNA form, the CDR3 reads TGTGCCAGCAGCGTAGCTACTCGGAGCGGGGGGCCGAACACCGGGGAGCTGTTTTTT.

The V gene is TRBV2, the J gene TRBJ2-2; 9 nucleotides align to TRBD2. CDR1 and CDR2 (germline): SNHLY, FYNNEI. The CDR3 is made up of 15 amino acids. V was clipped by 2 bases and J by 5 bases; unmatched bases: 3. The CDR3 DNA reads as TGTGCCAGCAGTGAATTTCTAGCGGGGACCGGGGAGCTGTTTTTT. It translates to CASSEFLAGTGELFF.